This T cell receptor (beta chain) was obtained from a study of blood T cell repertoires in COVID-19. Looking at the study overall: Samples representing acute and convalescent COVID-19 were sourced from the United States, Italy and Spain. PBMCs, B-cell-depleted T cells, or T cells were the source of the cDNA or gDNA that made up the material.

Germline V gives CDR1 SGHNT, CDR2 YENEEA. The J segment lost 0 bases and the V segment lost 5 bases, leaving 4 bases of the junction unmatched. The CDR3 loop spans 15 amino acids. In the original workflow: Amplification with reference gene primers provided the estimates of nucleated cell counts. Sequenced by immunoSEQ multiplex PCR; TCRdb stores in-frame clones only, minus some. The DNA was the basis for D and trimming; V, J and clone size are from that table. The table shows some 48,000 clones, with roughly 83% occurring only once. The origin of this receptor is a human donor in a cohort sampled during active COVID-19. The J gene is TRBJ2-1, the V gene TRBV11-3; 7 bases are a match to TRBD1. Sequenced material: peripheral blood. DNA for the CDR3: TGTGCCAGCAGCCCCGACAGGGACTCCTACAATGAGCAGTTCTTC. Its protein product is CASSPDRDSYNEQFF.